This TCR beta chain was obtained from a study of blood T cell repertoires in COVID-19. Looking at the study overall: Some COVID-19 samples were acute and others convalescent; all came from the United States, Italy and Spain. Sources were T cells, B-cell-depleted T cells, or PBMCs; the material itself was cDNA or gDNA.

Authors' methods: Scientists estimated how many nucleated cells there were by amplifying reference gene primers. Sequencing used immunoSEQ multiplex PCR; TCRdb keeps in-frame clones, though not all of them. V and J calls and clone size are given by that table; D and trimming were obtained from the DNA. This sample has roughly 160,000 clones, with roughly 84% found just once. Only a few counts were recorded for this clone. Specimen: peripheral blood. The clonotype originates from a man between 65 and 85 years old with active or convalescent COVID-19.

As DNA, the CDR3 is TGCAGCGTTGTGCGTATTAGCGGCAAGGAGCAGTTCTTC. Its protein is CSVVRISGKEQFF. The chain is built from TRBV29-1 and TRBJ2-1, with D maybe TRBD2 (6 bases). Trimming stripped 4 bases from V and 10 bases from J, with 17 bases between. The CDR3 totals 13 residues. The germline V gene has CDR1 SQVTM and CDR2 ANQGSEA.